The next 20 T cell receptor beta chains were all read from a single sample in a study of T cell responses to AZD1222 COVID-19 vaccine. Sequencing was performed with immunoSEQ multiplex PCR; in TCRdb, only in-frame clones are kept and a portion is missing. This sample has roughly 140,000 clones, with around 90% found just once. This specimen was peripheral blood, taken 28 days after the second AZD1222 dose. The receptors shown here come from an adult who received the AZD1222 COVID-19 vaccine.

This clone was detected once. CDR3 DNA sequence: TGTGCCAGCAGTGTGGTAACTAGCGGGAGGTCCGGGGAGCTGTTTTTT. Its translation is CASSVVTSGRSGELFF. This sequence joins TRBV2 and TRBJ2-2, with 12 bases fitting TRBD2. The germline V gene has CDR1 SNHLY and CDR2 FYNNEI. With V trimmed by 4 bases and J by 6 bases, 6 bases remained unmatched. The CDR3 loop spans 16 amino acids. Together with reference TRBV2 and TRBJ2-2, the CDR3 gives the full variable domain: EPEVTQTPSHQVTQMGQEVILRCVPISNHLYFYWYRQILGQKVEFLVSFYNNEISEKSEIFDDQFSVERPDGSNFTLKIRSTKLEDSAMYFCASSVVTSGRSGELFFGEGSRLTVL.

The chain has TRBV19 and TRBJ1-2, with a tentative D call TRBD1 (6 bases). Germline CDR1 and CDR2: LNHDA and SQIVND (reference sequence). V lost 3 bases and J 3 bases, leaving 20 bases between the germline ends. The CDR3 is 17 residues long. The CDR3 is CASSIKGGSDRYYGYTF. The CDR3 region has the DNA TGTGCCAGTAGTATTAAAGGGGGGTCAGATCGTTACTATGGCTACACCTTC.

The CDR3 DNA sequence: TGTGCCAGCACCTACAACCAGGGTGGGAGGGCAGATACGCAGTATTTT. It specifies CASTYNQGGRADTQYF. V gene TRBV28 combines with J gene TRBJ2-3; 7 positions agree with TRBD2. After removal of 7 bases from V and 4 bases from J, the junction contained 14 bases not matched to a gene. Germline V gene data show CDR1 as MDHEN and CDR2 as SYDVKM. CDR3 length: 16 residues.

V gene TRBV3-1 (or the pseudogene TRBV3-2) combines with J gene TRBJ2-5, with D possibly being TRBD1 or TRBD2 (5 bases each). With 6 bases removed from V and 4 bases from J, the gap between germline ends came to 18 bases. The germline CDR1 and CDR2 sequences are LGHDT and YNNKEL (reference sequence). The CDR3 is made up of 15 amino acids. CDR3 loop: CASSPSDGGTETQYF. The CDR3 DNA is TGTGCCAGCAGTCCCTCGGATGGGGGTACAGAGACCCAGTACTTC.

The gene calls are TRBV5-6 and TRBJ1-5; D possibly corresponds to TRBD1 (5 bases). From germline, CDR1 is SGHDT and CDR2 YYEEEE. The ends were cut back, 3 bases at V and 10 bases at J, with 17 bases in the middle. This CDR3 contains 14 residues. The CDR3 region is CASSWGVESSPQHF. The CDR3 bases are TGTGCCAGCAGCTGGGGGGTGGAAAGTTCTCCCCAGCATTTT.

The table lists this clone with a count of one. The J gene is TRBJ1-2, the V gene TRBV11-2; unclear D gene. There are 15 residues in the CDR3. The germline V gene has CDR1 SGHAT and CDR2 FQNNGV. Trimming removed 0 bases from V and 4 bases from J, with 12 bases in between. Here the CDR3 reads CASSLDPGGVYGYTF. CDR3 DNA sequence: TGTGCCAGCAGCTTAGATCCCGGCGGTGTCTATGGCTACACCTTC.

The rearrangement uses TRBV6-4 and TRBJ1-6; TRBD1 is a possible D gene (5 bases). CDR3 size: 15 residues. Deletions cut 4 bases from V and 8 bases from J, with 15 bases between. CDR1 is MRHNA and CDR2 is SNTAGT in the germline V gene. CDR3 sequence: CASSASSGTDSPLHF. In DNA, the CDR3 is TGTGCCAGCAGTGCGTCGTCCGGGACGGATTCACCCCTCCACTTT.

J is TRBJ2-2 and V is TRBV7-2; no firm D call. The CDR3 is made up of 14 amino acids. Germline loops: CDR1 SGHTA, CDR2 FQGNSA. V lost 1 base and J 5 bases, leaving 8 bases between the germline ends. CDR3 nucleotides: TGTGCCAGCAGCTTAGTGGGCAGGACCGGGGAGCTGTTTTTT. It codes for CASSLVGRTGELFF.

The J gene is TRBJ1-2, the V gene TRBV7-2; D uncertain. This CDR3 has 14 amino acids. V shed 0 bases and J shed 4 bases, with 9 bases lying between them. CDR1 and CDR2 from the germline V gene are SGHTA and FQGNSA. CDR3 amino acids: CASSLAGDPYGYTF. CDR3 nucleotides: TGTGCCAGCAGCTTAGCAGGAGACCCCTATGGCTACACCTTC.

V gene TRBV19 combines with J gene TRBJ2-2, with D uncertain. The CDR3 consists of 15 residues. Trimming removed 5 bases at V and 1 base at J, with 11 bases between. CDR1 is LNHDA, CDR2 SQIVND, per germline (reference sequence). In nucleotides, the CDR3 is TGTGCCAGTAGTCTCCGGGCCCAGAACACCGGGGAGCTGTTTTTT. It specifies CASSLRAQNTGELFF.

V and J are TRBV18 and TRBJ2-7, with TRBD2 identical over 10 bases. The CDR3 loop spans 16 amino acids. Germline CDR1 and CDR2: KGHSH and LQKENI. V shed 3 bases and J 7 bases; nucleotides not matched to a gene: 12. CDR3 coding DNA: TGTGCCAGCTCACCCCCTAGGCTAGCGGGAGAAATGGAGCAGTACTTC. This codes for CASSPPRLAGEMEQYF.

The chain joins TRBV7-9 to TRBJ2-1; maybe TRBD2 (6 bases). The germline V gene has CDR1 SEHNR and CDR2 FQNEAQ (reference sequence). V was trimmed by 1 base and J by 9 bases, leaving 10 bases between them. CDR3 length: 13 residues. In nucleotides, the CDR3 is TGTGCCAGCAGCTTAGTGATGGGGGGTGAGCAGTTCTTC. This codes for CASSLVMGGEQFF.

The chain carries TRBV10-3 and TRBJ1-6; weak D call: TRBD1 (6 bases). The CDR3 loop spans 16 amino acids. V lost 0 bases to trimming and J lost 6 bases, with 12 bases between them. Germline values: CDR1 ENHRY, CDR2 SYGVKD. The CDR3 sequence is CAISESTGFSNSPLHF. CDR3 sequence (DNA): TGTGCCATCAGTGAGTCGACAGGTTTCTCTAATTCACCCCTCCACTTT.

V gene TRBV6-2 or TRBV6-3 combines with J gene TRBJ1-6; D ambiguous. Germline assignment: CDR1 MNHEY and CDR2 SVGEGT. Trimming stripped 2 bases from V and 6 bases from J, with 8 bases between. This CDR3 is built from 14 residues. The CDR3 reads CASSYKGPNSPLHF. The CDR3 DNA is TGTGCCAGCAGTTACAAGGGTCCTAATTCACCCCTCCACTTT.

The V gene is TRBV7-2, the J gene TRBJ2-2, with a possible D match to TRBD2 (5 bases). Germline V CDR1 and CDR2: SGHTA, FQGNSA. The CDR3 length is 13 residues. Trimming took 4 bases from V and 8 from J, leaving 11 bases between them. The CDR3 loop is CASSSFEGGELFF. In nucleotides, the CDR3 is TGTGCCAGCAGCTCCTTCGAGGGAGGGGAGCTGTTTTTT.

This clone was seen only once. This chain connects TRBV6-5 to TRBJ2-3; 8 positions agree with TRBD2. The junction had 7 bases not matched to a gene; V was cut back by 7 bases and J by 4 bases. CDR3 length: 14 residues. Germline values: CDR1 MNHEY, CDR2 SVGAGI. The CDR3, as DNA: TGTGCCAGCACAACGGGAGGGCGGGCAGATACGCAGTATTTT. Translation gives CASTTGGRADTQYF.

The chain employs TRBV30 and TRBJ2-1; D call uncertain. Trimming removed 2 bases at V and 0 bases at J, with 11 bases between. This CDR3 is 15 amino acids long. CDR1 is GTSNPN and CDR2 is SVGIG in the germline V gene (reference sequence). The CDR3 loop reads CAWSRAESSYNEQFF. For the CDR3, the DNA is TGTGCCTGGAGTAGGGCGGAAAGCTCCTACAATGAGCAGTTCTTC.

The rearrangement links TRBV11-3 to TRBJ1-1, with D possibly being TRBD1 (5 bases). Germline assignment: CDR1 SGHNT and CDR2 YENEEA. V was cut by 3 bases and J by 1 base, with 21 bases left in between. The CDR3 length is 18 residues. This CDR3 reads CASSFFFSDQGSNTEAFF. CDR3 bases: TGTGCCAGCAGCTTCTTTTTTTCGGACCAGGGTTCGAACACTGAAGCTTTCTTT. The full variable domain, with the rest looked up from reference TRBV11-3 and TRBJ1-1, is EAGVVQSPRYKIIEKKQPVAFWCNPISGHNTLYWYLQNLGQGPELLIRYENEEAVDDSQLPKDRFSAERLKGVDSTLKIQPAELGDSAVYLCASSFFFSDQGSNTEAFFGQGTRLTVV.

This clone was recorded only once. The rearrangement links TRBV24-1 to TRBJ1-5, with TRBD1 as a possible D gene (6 bases). The CDR3 sequence is 14 residues long. V was pared by 5 bases and J by 5 bases, with 12 bases between. Germline loops: CDR1 KGHDR, CDR2 SFDVKD. In DNA, the CDR3 is TGTGCCACCAGTGGGCGGGGGCGAGATCAGCCCCAGCATTTT. It yields the protein CATSGRGRDQPQHF.

The chain couples TRBV30 to TRBJ1-2, with D possibly matching TRBD1 (5 bases). Trimming removed 7 bases at V and 8 bases at J, with 23 bases between. CDR3 length: 14 residues. From germline, CDR1 is GTSNPN and CDR2 SVGIG (reference sequence). This CDR3 is CASLWGRIFSGYTF. The CDR3 bases are TGTGCCTCGTTATGGGGACGAATCTTTTCCGGCTACACCTTC.